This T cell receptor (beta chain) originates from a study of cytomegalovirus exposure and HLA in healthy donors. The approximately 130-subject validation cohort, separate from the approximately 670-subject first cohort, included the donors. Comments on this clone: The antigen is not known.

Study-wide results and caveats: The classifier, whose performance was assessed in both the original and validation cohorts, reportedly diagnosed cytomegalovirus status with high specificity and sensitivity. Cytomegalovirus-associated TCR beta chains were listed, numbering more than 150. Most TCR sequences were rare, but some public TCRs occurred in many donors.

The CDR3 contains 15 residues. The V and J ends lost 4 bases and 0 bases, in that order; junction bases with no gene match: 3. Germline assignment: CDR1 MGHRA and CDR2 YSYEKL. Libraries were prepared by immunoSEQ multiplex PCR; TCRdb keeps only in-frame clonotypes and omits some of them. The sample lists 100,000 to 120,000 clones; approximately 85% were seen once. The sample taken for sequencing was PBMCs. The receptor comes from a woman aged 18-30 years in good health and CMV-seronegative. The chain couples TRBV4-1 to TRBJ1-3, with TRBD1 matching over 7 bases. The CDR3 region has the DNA TGCGCCAGCAGCCTGGACAGGTCCTCTGGAAACACCATATATTTT. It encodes CASSLDRSSGNTIYF.